Below are 18 T cell receptor beta chains sequenced from a single sample in a study of T cell repertoires in cytomegalovirus infection. TCRdb ran MiXCR on the reads and lists one entry per CDR3 protein. Of around 350,000 distinct CDR3 sequences listed, 18% were seen once; the top ten hold roughly 8.7%. Sequenced material: PBMCs. These receptors all stem from a human donor in good health (CMV status not recorded). Some clones in this sample may be carry-over from other donors' samples.

The chain links TRBV20-1 to TRBJ1-4; D remains ambiguous. Germline assignment: CDR1 DFQATT and CDR2 SNEGSKA (reference sequence). The V and J ends lost 0 bases and 6 bases respectively, with 14 bases between them. This CDR3 has 15 residues. The CDR3 region is CSAREPPPRHEKLFF. The DNA for the CDR3 is TGCAGTGCTAGAGAACCCCCCCCGCGGCATGAAAAACTGTTTTTT.

This clonotype was counted at least ten times. The J gene is TRBJ1-1, the V gene TRBV7-9; D might be TRBD1 (5 bases). V dropped 5 bases and J dropped 4 bases, with 14 bases sitting between them. The CDR3 totals 14 residues. The germline V gene encodes CDR1 SEHNR and CDR2 FQNEAQ (reference sequence). CDR3 DNA: TGTGCCAGCAGCCGCCTGGGGCTCGGCACTGAAGCTTTCTTT. Its translation is CASSRLGLGTEAFF.

In its sample, this clonotype was seen many times. This chain links TRBV7-2 with TRBJ2-3, with TRBD2 matching 9 bases. The CDR3 runs to 15 residues. The V and J ends lost 3 bases and 2 bases, in that order; junction bases with no gene match: 3. Germline values: CDR1 SGHTA, CDR2 FQGNSA. The CDR3 coding sequence is TGTGCCAGCAGCTTTGCGGGAGGGTACACAGATACGCAGTATTTT. It codes for CASSFAGGYTDTQYF.

This clonotype came up a few times. The chain is built from TRBV6-2 or TRBV6-3 and TRBJ2-7, with a tentative D call TRBD1 (5 bases). Germline-derived CDR1 and CDR2 are MNHEY and SVGEGT. This CDR3 has 15 residues. V lost 2 bases to trimming and J lost 2 bases, with 13 bases between them. CDR3 nucleotides: TGTGCCAGCAGTTACCAATCCGGACACCCCTACGAGCAGTACTTC. It encodes CASSYQSGHPYEQYF.

The rearrangement uses TRBV11-2 and TRBJ2-7; the D is unclear. CDR1 is SGHAT and CDR2 is FQNNGV in the germline V gene. V was shortened by 1 base and J by 6 bases, with 7 bases between the two germline ends. The CDR3 totals 12 residues. CDR3 protein: CASSLVEVEQYF. CDR3 DNA sequence: TGTGCCAGCAGCTTAGTCGAGGTCGAGCAGTACTTC.

Here the CDR3 DNA reads TGTGCCAGCAGCCCTCCTGGAGCGGGAGGGCAGTACTTC. It translates to CASSPPGAGGQYF. The chain combines TRBV7-2 with TRBJ2-7; 9 nucleotides align to TRBD2. Looked up from germline, CDR1 is SGHTA and CDR2 is FQGNSA. The CDR3 consists of 13 residues. V lost 5 bases and J lost 9; bases outside the gene matches: 8. The full variable domain, with the rest looked up from reference TRBV7-2 and TRBJ2-7, is GAGVSQSPSNKVTEKGKDVELRCDPISGHTALYWYRQSLGQGLEFLIYFQGNSAPDKSGLPSDRFSAERTGGSVSTLTIQRTQQEDSAVYLCASSPPGAGGQYFGPGTRLTVT.

The V and J genes are TRBV2 and TRBJ2-7; maybe TRBD1 (7 bases). Germline V lookup: CDR1 SNHLY, CDR2 FYNNEI. Trimming removed 2 bases at V and 5 bases at J, with 13 bases between. The CDR3 runs to 14 residues. In DNA form, the CDR3 reads TGTGCCAGCAGTGAACAGGGGGGTGAGGACGAGCAGTACTTC. Residues: CASSEQGGEDEQYF.

This clonotype was picked up many times. The chain uses TRBV7-9 and TRBJ1-1, with 7 bases matching TRBD1. The CDR3 runs to 14 residues. V gave up 5 bases and J gave up 1 base; unmatched junction bases: 4. The germline V gene has CDR1 SEHNR and CDR2 FQNEAQ (reference sequence). CDR3 region: CASSKSGGNTEAFF. CDR3 sequence (DNA): TGTGCCAGCAGCAAATCAGGGGGGAACACTGAAGCTTTCTTT.

The sample holds a few counts of this clonotype. The chain joins TRBV2 to TRBJ2-3, with 7 bases fitting TRBD2. Trimming took 3 bases from V and 4 from J; bases not matched to a gene: 7. Germline V gene lookup returns CDR1 SNHLY and CDR2 FYNNEI. The CDR3 length is 15 residues. In nucleotides, the CDR3 is TGTGCCAGCAGTGAGGGGGGGGTTCGCGCAGATACGCAGTATTTT. It yields the protein CASSEGGVRADTQYF.

Only a few counts were recorded for this clonotype. V and J are TRBV25-1 and TRBJ1-1; 9 bases fit TRBD1. J was trimmed by 4 bases and V by 3 bases; bases with no gene match: 6. Germline V gene sequence: CDR1 MGHDK, CDR2 SYGVNS. This CDR3 spans 15 amino acids. CDR3 residues: CASSDTGTGSTEAFF. The CDR3 DNA sequence: TGTGCCAGCAGTGATACGGGGACAGGGAGCACTGAAGCTTTCTTT.

The sample holds a few counts of this clonotype. The CDR3 loop reads CASSPIGSERNSPLHF. In DNA, the CDR3 is TGTGCCAGCAGCCCCATAGGGAGCGAACGAAATTCACCCCTCCACTTT. This chain uses TRBV7-9 with TRBJ1-6; D is undetermined. The CDR3 length is 16 residues. The germline V gene has CDR1 SEHNR and CDR2 FQNEAQ (reference sequence). V gave up 5 bases and J gave up 7 bases, with 18 bases separating them.

This clonotype has ten or more counts. The genes are TRBV7-8 and TRBJ1-6; D uncertain. The V end lost 1 base, the J end lost 7 bases, and 11 bases lay between the germline ends. The CDR3 is 15 amino acids. From germline, CDR1 is SGHVS and CDR2 FQNEAQ. The CDR3 region has the DNA TGTGCCAGCAGCTTAGAAGTAGGGTCGAATTCACCCCTCCACTTT. This codes for CASSLEVGSNSPLHF.

The chain combines TRBV12-3 or TRBV12-4 with TRBJ2-7; D is possibly TRBD1 or TRBD2 (6 bases each). V was cut by 2 bases and J by 6 bases, with 11 bases left in between. The CDR3 extends over 13 amino acids. As DNA, the CDR3 is TGTGCCAGCAGTTTAATTTCGGGGGCCGAGCAGTACTTC. It codes for CASSLISGAEQYF.

This clonotype was seen at least ten times. One end of the junction varies from germline; a read error may be responsible. The J gene is TRBJ2-4, the V gene TRBV7-8, with D perhaps assigned TRBD1 or TRBD2 (5 bases each). CDR3 size: 13 residues. The germline V gene has CDR1 SGHVS and CDR2 FQNEAQ. CDR3 bases: TGTGCCAGCAGCCTAGCAGGGTTAGACATTCAGTACTTC. Residues: CASSLAGLDIQYF.

CDR3 coding DNA: TGCAGCGGACAAGTAGAGGGTGGCTACACCTTC. Translating it yields CSGQVEGGYTF. The rearrangement links TRBV29-1 to TRBJ1-2; D is unresolved. Trimming shortened V by 7 bases and J by 7 bases, and 13 bases separated the two germline ends. The germline V gene has CDR1 SQVTM and CDR2 ANQGSEA. The CDR3 runs 11 residues.

This clonotype was found a few times. V usage is TRBV2 and J usage is TRBJ2-3, with no clear D. The CDR3 spans 14 residues. Looked up from germline, CDR1 is SNHLY and CDR2 is FYNNEI. V gave up 3 bases and J gave up 3 bases, with 10 bases separating them. CDR3: CASSDLALTDTQYF. For the CDR3, the DNA is TGTGCCAGCAGTGATCTGGCTTTGACAGATACGCAGTATTTT.

In this sample, this clonotype turned up a few times. The genes are TRBV15 and TRBJ2-7; 8 bases fit TRBD2. With V trimmed by 1 base and J by 2 bases, 7 bases remained unmatched. Germline CDR1 is LNHNV and CDR2 is YYDKDF (reference sequence). This CDR3 region has 16 residues. The CDR3 DNA follows: TGTGCCACCAGCAGAGGAGCGGGAGTCCCCCCCTACGAGCAGTACTTC. Encoded protein: CATSRGAGVPPYEQYF. Filled out from reference TRBV15 and TRBJ2-7, the complete variable domain reads DAMVIQNPRYQVTQFGKPVTLSCSQTLNHNVMYWYQQKSSQAPKLLFHYYDKDFNNEADTPDNFQSRRPNTSFCFLDIRSPGLGDTAMYLCATSRGAGVPPYEQYFGPGTRLTVT.

J is TRBJ1-1 and V is TRBV6-2 or TRBV6-3; weak D call: TRBD1 (6 bases). With 0 bases removed from V and 6 bases from J, the gap between germline ends came to 17 bases. The CDR3 length is 16 residues. Per the germline V gene, CDR1 is MNHEY and CDR2 is SVGEGT. The CDR3 bases are TGTGCCAGCAGTTACTCGAGTAGAGGTCGGGGGCCTGAAGCTTTCTTT. It encodes CASSYSSRGRGPEAFF.